The rows below give T cell receptor beta chains drawn from one sample of a study of blood T cell repertoires in COVID-19. The data were produced by immunoSEQ multiplex PCR, yet TCRdb's version contains in-frame clones alone and is incomplete. The repertoire holds about 310,000 clones, with roughly 90% as singletons. Input material: PBMCs or T cells enriched from blood (not recorded which). These receptors were obtained from a woman aged 25 to 39 who had recovered from COVID-19. Both conserved end residues are part of each CDR3. The order of the fields is V gene, clone size, J gene, D gene, CDR3 protein, CDR3 DNA. A D gene is named only where the DNA matches it firmly. Some rows mark clone size as missing; the rest say once, few, many or name a class of expanded clone.

TRBV3-1/TRBV3-2	NA	TRBJ1-1	NA	CASSQGRGMNTEAFF	TGTGCCAGCAGCCAAGGTCGGGGAATGAACACTGAAGCTTTCTTT
TRBV3-1/TRBV3-2	NA	TRBJ2-1	NA	CASSQWVQGSYNEQFF	TGTGCCAGCAGCCAATGGGTTCAGGGTTCCTACAATGAGCAGTTCTTC
TRBV7-2	NA	TRBJ2-5	NA	CASSLGGGAYQETQYF	TGTGCCAGCAGCTTAGGTGGAGGGGCCTACCAAGAGACCCAGTACTTC
TRBV29-1	NA	TRBJ1-1	TRBD1	CSGAPGGAYTEAFF	TGCAGCGGGGCTCCAGGGGGCGCTTACACTGAAGCTTTCTTT
TRBV7-9	NA	TRBJ1-6	NA	CASSLAQDSQGYSPLHF	TGTGCCAGCAGCTTAGCGCAAGACTCCCAGGGGTATTCACCCCTCCACTTT
TRBV4-3	once	TRBJ1-5	NA	CASSQDGGTHQPQHF	TGCGCCAGCAGCCAAGATGGAGGGACGCATCAGCCCCAGCATTTT
TRBV4-3	once	TRBJ1-2	NA	CASSWDINNYGYTF	TGCGCCAGCAGTTGGGACATTAATAACTATGGCTACACCTTC
TRBV5-6	NA	TRBJ2-7	TRBD2	CASSLPRERDYEQYF	TGTGCCAGCAGCTTGCCGCGGGAGAGGGACTACGAGCAGTACTTC
TRBV7-2	NA	TRBJ1-1	TRBD1	CASSLWSLRDRVIRAFF	TGTGCCAGCAGCTTATGGTCTCTACGGGACAGGGTTATAAGAGCTTTCTTT
TRBV6-5	NA	TRBJ2-1	NA	CASSYISSPSYNEQFF	TGTGCCAGCAGTTACATCTCGTCCCCTTCCTACAATGAGCAGTTCTTC
TRBV4-2	NA	TRBJ2-7	TRBD2	CASSQDTLTSGSYEQYF	TGTGCCAGCAGCCAAGATACGCTCACTAGCGGATCCTACGAGCAGTACTTC
TRBV27	NA	TRBJ2-7	NA	CASSGSGVWEQYF	TGTGCCAGCAGTGGCTCGGGGGTATGGGAGCAGTACTTC
TRBV28	NA	TRBJ2-7	TRBD2	CASSGGASYEQYF	TGTGCCAGCTCGGGAGGAGCTTCCTACGAGCAGTACTTC
TRBV11-2	NA	TRBJ1-1	NA	CASSLDRREAFF	TGTGCCAGCAGCTTAGATAGGAGGGAAGCTTTCTTT
TRBV19	once	TRBJ1-2	NA	CASSDMVPGGINYGYTF	TGTGCCAGTAGTGACATGGTCCCCGGGGGAATTAACTATGGCTACACCTTC
TRBV30	NA	TRBJ2-7	TRBD2	CAWSGASGFYEQYF	TGTGCCTGGAGTGGGGCTAGCGGATTCTACGAGCAGTACTTC
TRBV28	NA	TRBJ1-2	NA	CASSFVVGDGYTF	TGTGCCAGCAGTTTTGTCGTGGGAGATGGCTACACCTTC
TRBV2	few	TRBJ2-4	TRBD2	CASSDQGGRANIQYF	TGTGCCAGCAGTGATCAGGGTGGGAGGGCAAACATTCAGTACTTC
TRBV15	NA	TRBJ1-2	TRBD1	CATSRANDRGLGGYTF	TGTGCCACCAGCAGAGCTAATGACAGGGGGCTTGGTGGCTACACCTTC
TRBV7-2	NA	TRBJ1-2	TRBD1	CASISTGGYGYTF	TGTGCCAGCATCTCGACAGGGGGCTATGGCTACACCTTC
TRBV30	once	TRBJ1-2	TRBD1	CAWTPGTGWGYTF	TGTGCCTGGACCCCAGGGACAGGGTGGGGCTACACCTTC
TRBV18	NA	TRBJ1-1	TRBD1	CASSPIETTGGTEAFF	TGTGCCAGCTCACCGATCGAAACAACAGGGGGCACTGAAGCTTTCTTT
TRBV5-1	NA	TRBJ2-7	NA	CASSLAPDTYEQYF	TGCGCCAGCAGCTTGGCGCCGGACACCTACGAGCAGTACTTC
TRBV29-1	NA	TRBJ1-1	NA	CSVRGGPTGNTEAFF	TGCAGCGTCCGCGGGGGTCCGACGGGGAACACTGAAGCTTTCTTT
TRBV13	NA	TRBJ2-3	TRBD2	CASSSMTSGSGGETDTQYF	TGTGCCAGCAGCTCTATGACTAGCGGGAGTGGGGGAGAGACAGATACGCAGTATTTT
TRBV6-5	NA	TRBJ1-3	NA	CASSSPGRGNTIYF	TGTGCCAGTAGTAGCCCGGGGAGAGGAAACACCATATATTTT
TRBV19	once	TRBJ2-5	TRBD1	CASSTTRTGRYQYF	TGTGCCAGTAGTACAACAAGGACAGGGCGGTATCAGTACTTC
TRBV21-1	NA	TRBJ2-3	NA	CASSKVGVDRGIGDTQYF	TGTGCCAGCAGCAAAGTCGGGGTGGACAGGGGGATCGGAGATACGCAGTATTTT
TRBV6-1	NA	TRBJ1-4	NA	CASSARDIRTNEKLFF	TGTGCCAGCAGTGCCCGGGACATAAGAACTAATGAAAAACTGTTTTTT
TRBV4-1	NA	TRBJ2-7	TRBD2	CASSQDPSGRGATYEQYF	TGCGCCAGCAGCCAAGATCCTAGCGGGAGAGGTGCGACCTACGAGCAGTACTTC
TRBV4-1	NA	TRBJ1-4	NA	CASSHQTPTPEKLFF	TGCGCCAGCAGCCACCAGACACCCACACCTGAAAAACTGTTTTTT
TRBV19	NA	TRBJ1-5	TRBD1	CASSSETGNHQPQHF	TGTGCCAGTAGTTCCGAGACAGGGAACCATCAGCCCCAGCATTTT
TRBV7-9	NA	TRBJ2-1	NA	CASSPDPRQYNEQFF	TGTGCCAGCAGCCCAGACCCTAGACAGTACAATGAGCAGTTCTTC
TRBV18	NA	TRBJ1-2	NA	CASSPALDYAYGYTF	TGTGCCAGCTCACCAGCCCTAGACTACGCCTATGGCTACACCTTC
TRBV6-4	NA	TRBJ2-1	NA	CASSVATGSSNEQFF	TGTGCCAGCAGTGTAGCAACGGGTTCCTCGAATGAGCAGTTCTTC
TRBV6-5	NA	TRBJ1-5	NA	CASRGVNQPQHF	TGTGCCAGCAGGGGAGTCAATCAGCCCCAGCATTTT
TRBV5-5	NA	TRBJ2-7	TRBD1	CASIQMTGGDEQYF	TGTGCCAGCATCCAAATGACAGGGGGCGACGAGCAGTACTTC
TRBV4-1	NA	TRBJ2-3	TRBD2	CASSPQTSGSSVTDTQYF	TGCGCCAGCAGCCCACAGACTAGCGGGAGTAGTGTGACAGATACGCAGTATTTT
TRBV6-5	few	TRBJ2-2	NA	CASSPPSNTGELFF	TGTGCCAGCAGTCCCCCATCGAACACCGGGGAGCTGTTTTTT
TRBV7-2	NA	TRBJ1-6	TRBD1	CASSPGTALGRIPLHF	TGTGCCAGCAGCCCGGGGACAGCCCTTGGGAGGATACCCCTCCACTTT
TRBV5-1	NA	TRBJ2-5	NA	CASSPAGETQYF	TGCGCCAGCAGCCCGGCCGGGGAGACCCAGTACTTC
TRBV28	NA	TRBJ2-1	TRBD2	CASSSTSAGTSGWREQFF	TGTGCCAGCAGCTCAACCTCAGCCGGGACTAGCGGGTGGCGTGAGCAGTTCTTC
TRBV4-1	NA	TRBJ2-5	NA	CASSQEPAGETQYF	TGCGCCAGCAGCCAAGAACCAGCGGGAGAGACCCAGTACTTC
TRBV19	NA	TRBJ2-1	NA	CASSIGGQGPYNEQFF	TGTGCCAGTAGTATCGGTGGGCAGGGGCCCTACAATGAGCAGTTCTTC
TRBV29-1	once	TRBJ2-7	NA	CSVVSAGTPYEQYF	TGCAGCGTTGTTAGCGCAGGAACTCCCTACGAGCAGTACTTC
TRBV24-1	once	TRBJ2-7	NA	CATMAGTSGEQYF	TGTGCCACCATGGCCGGGACTTCGGGCGAGCAGTACTTC
TRBV9	NA	TRBJ2-7	NA	CASSVNSPGEQYF	TGTGCCAGCAGCGTAAACTCTCCCGGGGAGCAGTACTTC
TRBV7-8	NA	TRBJ1-5	NA	CASSSPHRDYSNQPQHF	TGTGCCAGCAGCTCCCCCCACAGGGACTATAGCAATCAGCCCCAGCATTTT
TRBV6-4	NA	TRBJ2-1	TRBD2	CASSVTSGIEQFF	TGTGCCAGCAGTGTAACTAGCGGAATCGAGCAGTTCTTC